This entry lists 21 T cell receptor beta chains sequenced from one sample in a study of regulatory T cells in long-lasting Graves disease. As to time point: newly diagnosed GD, antithyroid drugs for less than 3 months. PBMCs provided the RNA from which the TCR library was made. To make TCR beta libraries, researchers used iRepertoire HTBI primers and Arm-PCR of CDR3 regions. TCRdb re-analysed the multiplex PCR reads in MiXCR, keeping a single row per CDR3 protein. The table records some 600,000 distinct CDR3 sequences, about 15% of them present only once. A further study also used this sample, focusing on T cells in Graves' hyperthyroidism and ophthalmopathy.

The sequencing used peripheral blood mononuclear cells (PBMCs), collected at new diagnosis, from a patient treated with antithyroid drugs. These receptors all come from a man younger than 35 with Graves disease.

This chain connects TRBV27 to TRBJ2-7, with 10 positions matching TRBD1. Germline CDR1 is MNHEY and CDR2 is SMNVEV (reference sequence). Losses at the gene ends were 6 bases for V and 5 bases for J; bases not matched to a gene: 10. The CDR3 contains 15 residues. CDR3: CASRDRGAEGHEQYF. The DNA of the CDR3 is TGTGCCAGCAGGGACAGGGGGGCAGAGGGTCACGAGCAGTACTTC.

The chain carries TRBV11-2 and TRBJ2-1; tentatively, D is TRBD1 or TRBD2 (5 bases each). CDR1 and CDR2 from the germline V gene are SGHAT and FQNNGV. V lost 3 bases to trimming and J lost 5 bases, with 11 bases between them. The CDR3 is made up of 14 amino acids. The CDR3 sequence: CASSLGPNNNEQFF. CDR3 in DNA: TGTGCCAGCAGCTTGGGACCCAACAACAATGAGCAGTTCTTC.

This clonotype was seen ten or more times. This chain links TRBV5-1 with TRBJ1-1; TRBD1 matches 7 bases. CDR3 length: 13 residues. Germline loops: CDR1 SGHRS, CDR2 YFSETQ. The trim removed 2 bases at V and 5 bases at J, leaving 3 bases unmatched. As DNA, the CDR3 is TGCGCCAGCAGCTTTAAGGGGGCGACTGAAGCTTTCTTT. It yields the protein CASSFKGATEAFF.

The chain uses TRBV7-9 and TRBJ1-2; D is ambiguous. Germline V lookup: CDR1 SEHNR, CDR2 FQNEAQ (reference sequence). The CDR3 covers 15 residues. Trimming stripped 5 bases from V and 5 bases from J, with 18 bases between. The CDR3 DNA reads TGTGCCAGCAGCCAAGGCCGAGGGATACCATATGGCTACACCTTC. This encodes CASSQGRGIPYGYTF.

This clonotype has ten or more counts. The chain uses TRBV30 and TRBJ2-4; a possible D gene is TRBD2 (5 bases). The germline CDR1 and CDR2 sequences are GTSNPN and SVGIG (reference sequence). The CDR3 loop spans 15 amino acids. Trimming stripped 0 bases from V and 2 bases from J, with 11 bases between. The CDR3: CAWSVRGNPKNIQYF. The CDR3 region has the DNA TGTGCCTGGAGTGTACGAGGGAACCCCAAAAACATTCAGTACTTC.

This clonotype was recorded at least ten times. The junction and the germline gene differ at one end; a read error may be behind it. V gene TRBV28 combines with J gene TRBJ2-1; unclear D gene. CDR1 MDHEN and CDR2 SYDVKM come from the germline V gene. The CDR3 is 10 residues long. The CDR3 protein is CASSPRGSPF. The DNA of the CDR3 is TGTGCCAGCAGTCCCCGCGGCAGCCCGTTC.

This clonotype appeared many times. V usage is TRBV20-1 and J usage is TRBJ2-1, with TRBD2 matching 8 bases. V dropped 2 bases and J dropped 12; count of bases not matched to a gene: 18. This CDR3 has 16 residues. The germline CDR1 and CDR2 sequences are DFQATT and SNEGSKA (reference sequence). The CDR3 nucleotides are TGCAGTGCTAGATCCGCGTCGGGAGGGCCCGGGTTTTTGCAGTTCTTC. This gives the protein CSARSASGGPGFLQFF.

This clonotype was found a few times. The chain joins TRBV29-1 to TRBJ2-5; 10 positions agree with TRBD2. Germline values: CDR1 SQVTM, CDR2 ANQGSEA. Trimming at V came to 0 bases and at J to 4 bases, leaving 8 bases not matched to a gene. The CDR3 runs to 16 residues. CDR3 residues: CSVEEGSGRAGETQYF. CDR3 nucleotide sequence: TGCAGCGTTGAAGAAGGGAGCGGGAGGGCCGGAGAGACCCAGTACTTC.

The table lists this clonotype with many counts. The rearrangement uses TRBV12-3 or TRBV12-4 and TRBJ1-4; weak D call: TRBD1 (6 bases). The CDR3 contains 14 residues. The V and J ends lost 1 base and 11 bases respectively, with 14 bases between them. In DNA form, the CDR3 reads TGTGCCAGCAGTTTAGACAGTGAGAGGGGGAAACTGTTTTTT. Protein sequence: CASSLDSERGKLFF.

This clonotype showed up many times. The chain has TRBV28 and TRBJ1-2; possible D gene TRBD1, 6 bases. This CDR3 comprises 16 residues. V shed 4 bases and J shed 7 bases, with 22 bases lying between them. CDR1 MDHEN and CDR2 SYDVKM come from the germline V gene. CDR3 DNA sequence: TGTGCCAGCAGTTCCCCGGGACAACTAAAGGGGGGTGGCTACACCTTC. Translation gives CASSSPGQLKGGGYTF.

This clonotype was seen repeatedly, ten times or more. The chain links TRBV20-1 to TRBJ2-7, with 8 bases fitting TRBD2. V lost 3 bases to trimming and J lost 0 bases; unmatched junction nucleotides: 7. Germline V gives CDR1 DFQATT, CDR2 SNEGSKA (reference sequence). The CDR3 spans 15 residues. This chain's CDR3 is CSASPPTSVSYEQYF. DNA of the CDR3: TGCAGTGCTAGCCCCCCGACTAGCGTCTCCTACGAGCAGTACTTC.

This clonotype was picked up many times. The chain couples TRBV10-3 to TRBJ2-7; maybe TRBD2 (6 bases). Trimming removed 11 bases at V and 7 bases at J, with 24 bases between. Germline V CDR1 and CDR2: ENHRY, SYGVKD. The CDR3 has 14 amino acids. CDR3 nucleotides: TGTGCCGCAATGGGGGGTAGCTCCTTCGGGGAGCAGTACTTC. As protein: CAAMGGSSFGEQYF.

This clonotype was seen a single time. A much larger clonotype is one base distant, so this may be a read error. The rearrangement links TRBV5-5 to TRBJ1-2; D is unresolved. The CDR3 length is 14 residues. The ends were cut back, 0 bases at V and 4 bases at J, with 10 bases in the middle. Germline V lookup: CDR1 SGHKS, CDR2 YYEKEE (reference sequence). CDR3 loop: CASSLDSRGYGYTF. The CDR3 DNA sequence: TGTGCCAGCAGCTTGGACAGCCGTGGCTATGGCTACACCTTC.

This clonotype occurred many times. This sequence joins TRBV20-1 and TRBJ2-1; D may match TRBD1 or TRBD2 (5 bases each). The V end was cut by 6 bases, the J end by 7 bases, with 16 bases between. The CDR3 spans 13 residues. From germline, CDR1 is DFQATT and CDR2 SNEGSKA (reference sequence). In nucleotides, the CDR3 is TGCAGTGCCATCCGGGACGTCACAAATGAGCAGTTCTTC. Translation: CSAIRDVTNEQFF.

Note on this clonotype: A much bigger clone sits one base away, suggesting this may be a read error. The final CDR3 position lacks the conserved phenylalanine or tryptophan, pointing to a likely read error. The rearrangement links TRBV30 to TRBJ2-1; 10 nucleotides match TRBD2. The DNA matches TRBJ2-5 better at its end, which makes the J call doubtful. The CDR3 has 14 amino acids. Germline V lookup: CDR1 GTSNPN, CDR2 SVGIG (reference sequence). CDR3 bases: TGTGCCTGGACTAGCGGGGGCAGCCAAGAGACCCAGTACTCC. This codes for CAWTSGGSQETQYS.

This clonotype was counted only a few times. The CDR3 protein is CASSLVWSQETQYF. CDR3 DNA sequence: TGTGCCAGCAGCTTAGTATGGAGTCAAGAGACCCAGTACTTC. The chain joins TRBV7-9 to TRBJ2-5; D is unresolved. CDR3 size: 14 residues. Germline CDR1 reads SEHNR; CDR2 reads FQNEAQ (reference sequence). The V end was cut by 1 base, the J end by 2 bases, with 8 bases between.

The chain links TRBV18 to TRBJ2-1; 11 bases map to TRBD2. The V and J ends lost 3 bases and 9 bases, in that order; junction bases with no gene match: 13. Per germline, CDR1 KGHSH and CDR2 LQKENI. This CDR3 spans 17 amino acids. CDR3 protein: CASSPPSKLAGVSEQFF. The CDR3 DNA sequence: TGTGCCAGCTCACCCCCCTCGAAACTAGCGGGAGTCAGTGAGCAGTTCTTC.

In its sample, this clonotype was seen a few times. This chain uses TRBV19 with TRBJ1-1; 9 bases agree with TRBD1. The germline V gene has CDR1 LNHDA and CDR2 SQIVND (reference sequence). Unmatched junction bases numbered 9, after V lost 5 bases and J lost 8 bases. The CDR3 extends over 14 amino acids. CDR3 sequence reads: CASSFSGTGPEAFF. The CDR3, as DNA: TGTGCCAGTAGTTTCTCCGGGACAGGGCCAGAAGCTTTCTTT.

The chain couples TRBV20-1 to TRBJ2-2; D remains ambiguous. The germline gives CDR1 DFQATT, CDR2 SNEGSKA (reference sequence). Trimming cost V 1 base and J 6 bases, with 6 bases left between them. The CDR3 spans 12 residues. In DNA form, the CDR3 reads TGCAGTGCTAGAGTACCGGCCGGGGAGCTGTTTTTT. It codes for CSARVPAGELFF.

This clonotype has ten or more counts. This chain links TRBV6-5 with TRBJ2-5, with 7 nucleotides matching TRBD1. The CDR3 sequence is 13 residues long. Germline V gene lookup returns CDR1 MNHEY and CDR2 SVGAGI. V lost 4 bases and J lost 5; bases outside the gene matches: 4. The CDR3 DNA is TGTGCCAGCAGTTTGACAGGGAAGGAGACCCAGTACTTC. This encodes CASSLTGKETQYF.

This clonotype was counted a few times. For the CDR3, the DNA is TGTGCCAGCAGTTGGGGGGGAGGGGGCGCAGCCTATGGCTACACCTTC. It encodes CASSWGGGGAAYGYTF. The gene calls are TRBV6-2 or TRBV6-3 and TRBJ1-2; 7 nucleotides line up with TRBD1. The J segment lost 4 bases and the V segment lost 4 bases, leaving 12 bases of the junction unmatched. Per the germline V gene, CDR1 is MNHEY and CDR2 is SVGEGT. The CDR3 length is 16 residues.